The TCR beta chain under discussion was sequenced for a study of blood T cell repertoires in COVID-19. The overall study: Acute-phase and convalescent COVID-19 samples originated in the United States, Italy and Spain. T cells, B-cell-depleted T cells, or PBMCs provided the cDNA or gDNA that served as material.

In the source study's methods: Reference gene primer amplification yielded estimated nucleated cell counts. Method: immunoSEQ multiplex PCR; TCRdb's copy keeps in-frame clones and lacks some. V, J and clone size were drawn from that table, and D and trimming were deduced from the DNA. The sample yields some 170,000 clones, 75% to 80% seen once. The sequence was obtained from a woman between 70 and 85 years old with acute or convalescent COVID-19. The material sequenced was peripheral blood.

The CDR3 here is CASSLDSGNEKLFF. Here the CDR3 DNA reads TGTGCCAGCAGCTTGGACAGTGGGAATGAAAAACTGTTTTTT. The genes are TRBV7-9 and TRBJ1-4; a possible D gene is TRBD1 (6 bases). V lost 3 bases to trimming and J lost 5 bases, with 10 bases between them. The germline gives CDR1 SEHNR, CDR2 FQNEAQ (reference sequence). The CDR3 is made up of 14 amino acids.